Listed below are T cell receptor beta chains from one sample, sequenced in a study of control samples from healthy donors and cancer patients. Clones were read by immunoSEQ multiplex PCR, and TCRdb kept only the in-frame ones, dropping some. The sample lists about 150,000 clones, 93% occurring once. The source material was blood. The source of these receptors is a man aged 50 to 59 in good health. Both conserved end residues are part of each CDR3. A D gene is named only where the DNA matches it firmly. Not all rows give a size; the values are once, few, many and, for expanded clones, a class.

>TRBV5-1|TRBD1|-|TRBJ2-3
CASSPQGAGTDTQYF
TGCGCCAGCAGCCCTCAGGGGGCCGGCACAGATACGCAGTATTTT
>TRBV24-1|TRBD2|-|TRBJ2-1
CATSDFAGGLYNEQFF
TGTGCCACCAGTGATTTCGCGGGAGGTTTGTACAATGAGCAGTTCTTC
>TRBV5-1|-|-|TRBJ2-5
CASSTLGGTIQETQYF
TGCGCCAGCAGCACCCTAGGGGGGACCATCCAAGAGACCCAGTACTTC
>TRBV10-2|-|once|TRBJ1-3
CASSSNSFSGNTIYF
TGCGCCAGCAGTTCCAACAGCTTTTCGGGAAACACCATATATTTT
>TRBV15|-|-|TRBJ2-7
CATSRLLGRDSEQYF
TGTGCCACCAGCAGACTGCTGGGCAGGGACTCCGAGCAGTACTTC
>TRBV5-1|-|-|TRBJ2-5
CASSLTSQETQYF
TGCGCCAGCAGCTTGACGAGTCAAGAGACCCAGTACTTC
>TRBV29-1|-|-|TRBJ1-2
CSVDRTAFNYGYTF
TGCAGCGTGGATCGGACAGCCTTCAACTATGGCTACACCTTC
>TRBV3-1/TRBV3-2|TRBD2|once|TRBJ2-3
CASSQAETSLGADTQYF
TGTGCCAGCAGCCAAGCTGAGACTAGCCTGGGGGCAGATACGCAGTATTTT
>TRBV2|TRBD1|-|TRBJ2-4
CASTGTVKNIQYF
TGTGCCAGCACCGGGACAGTTAAAAACATTCAGTACTTC
>TRBV6-6|-|-|TRBJ1-3
CASSSRRPESGNTIYF
TGTGCCAGCAGCAGTAGACGGCCAGAATCTGGAAACACCATATATTTT
>TRBV5-1|TRBD2|-|TRBJ2-7
CASSFSGTSGDEQYF
TGCGCCAGCAGCTTCTCCGGGACTAGCGGCGACGAGCAGTACTTC
>TRBV11-3|TRBD1|-|TRBJ2-5
CASSPRQGGGTQYF
TGTGCCAGCAGCCCTAGACAGGGCGGTGGTACCCAGTACTTC
>TRBV11-2|TRBD1|-|TRBJ2-1
CASSQQGNEQFF
TGTGCCAGCAGCCAACAGGGGAATGAGCAGTTCTTC